This T cell receptor beta chain was documented in a study of blood T cell repertoires in COVID-19. Looking at the study overall: The United States, Italy and Spain provided the acute and convalescent COVID-19 samples. Sources were T cells, B-cell-depleted T cells, or PBMCs; the material itself was cDNA or gDNA.

Enrolled during active infection, Seattle patients were then followed longitudinally. Original processing notes: Estimates of nucleated cell counts were drawn from the amplification of reference gene primers. Libraries were prepared by immunoSEQ multiplex PCR; TCRdb keeps only in-frame clonotypes and omits some of them. The V and J calls and the clone size are those of that table, but D and trimming were determined from the DNA. The table includes 250,000 to 300,000 clones, approximately 90% detected once. The sample comprised peripheral blood. This sequence originates from a woman aged 45-59 years with COVID-19, enrolled during active disease.

The CDR3 sequence: CASSEAGGPNQPQHF. For the CDR3, the DNA is TGTGCCAGCAGCGAGGCGGGGGGGCCCAATCAGCCCCAGCATTTT. The genes are TRBV9 and TRBJ1-5, with a weak D call TRBD1 (6 bases). The V gene lost 3 bases and the J gene lost 3 bases, with 13 bases spanning the gap. From germline, CDR1 is SGDLS and CDR2 YYNGEE. The CDR3 consists of 15 residues. Looking up the rest from reference TRBV9 and TRBJ1-5 gives the full variable domain: DSGVTQTPKHLITATGQRVTLRCSPRSGDLSVYWYQQSLDQGLQFLIQYYNGEERAKGNILERFSAQQFPDLHSELNLSSLELGDSALYFCASSEAGGPNQPQHFGDGTRLSIL.